This is a list of T cell receptor beta chains from one sample in a study of blood T cell repertoires in COVID-19. Generated by immunoSEQ multiplex PCR, the TCRdb table keeps only in-frame clones and is missing some. In the table there are 350,000 to 550,000 clones, approximately 90% of which are singletons. Sequencing was performed on PBMCs or T cells enriched from blood (not recorded which). Every receptor here comes from a woman between 18 and 29 years old with acute COVID-19. CDR3s include the opening cysteine and the closing phenylalanine or tryptophan. The D gene is left open where the match is weak. Size is omitted from some rows. Given values are once, few, many or a class for expanded clones.

v_gene: TRBV2; abundance: NA; d_gene: TRBD1; j_gene: TRBJ1-4; CDR3aa: CASTLEGAGEKLFF; CDR3nt: TGTGCCAGCACTCTAGAGGGGGCGGGTGAAAAACTGTTTTTT
v_gene: TRBV3-1/TRBV3-2; abundance: once; d_gene: TRBD2; j_gene: TRBJ2-1; CDR3aa: CASRRTSGTSYNEQFF; CDR3nt: TGTGCCAGCAGGCGAACTAGCGGGACCTCCTACAATGAGCAGTTCTTC
v_gene: TRBV3-1/TRBV3-2; abundance: NA; d_gene: TRBD2; j_gene: TRBJ2-3; CDR3aa: CASSTRLAGSTDTQYF; CDR3nt: TGTGCCAGCAGCACCCGACTAGCGGGAAGCACAGATACGCAGTATTTT
v_gene: TRBV5-1; abundance: NA; d_gene: TRBD2; j_gene: TRBJ2-5; CDR3aa: CASSLVGLAGQETQYF; CDR3nt: TGCGCCAGCAGCTTGGTGGGGCTAGCGGGGCAAGAGACCCAGTACTTC
v_gene: TRBV9; abundance: NA; d_gene: NA; j_gene: TRBJ1-4; CDR3aa: CASSEGTDEKLFF; CDR3nt: TGTGCCAGCAGCGAGGGGACTGATGAAAAACTGTTTTTT
v_gene: TRBV18; abundance: NA; d_gene: NA; j_gene: TRBJ2-7; CDR3aa: CASSPPGSSYEQYF; CDR3nt: TGTGCCAGCTCACCACCCGGGAGCTCCTACGAGCAGTACTTC
v_gene: TRBV5-6; abundance: once; d_gene: TRBD1; j_gene: TRBJ2-5; CDR3aa: CASSLDDRVGETQYF; CDR3nt: TGTGCCAGCAGCTTGGATGACAGGGTCGGAGAGACCCAGTACTTC
v_gene: TRBV12-5; abundance: few; d_gene: NA; j_gene: TRBJ1-3; CDR3aa: CASSTVSGNTIYF; CDR3nt: TGTGCTAGTTCAACTGTCTCTGGAAACACCATATATTTT
v_gene: TRBV2; abundance: NA; d_gene: TRBD2; j_gene: TRBJ2-5; CDR3aa: CASSEERGAEETQYF; CDR3nt: TGTGCCAGCAGTGAAGAGCGGGGGGCCGAAGAGACCCAGTACTTC
v_gene: TRBV12-3/TRBV12-4; abundance: NA; d_gene: NA; j_gene: TRBJ1-2; CDR3aa: CASVDRLGYGYTF; CDR3nt: TGTGCCAGCGTAGACAGGTTGGGCTATGGCTACACCTTC
v_gene: TRBV5-1; abundance: NA; d_gene: TRBD1; j_gene: TRBJ2-7; CDR3aa: CASSETGTYEQYF; CDR3nt: TGCGCCAGCTCCGAGACAGGGACCTACGAGCAGTACTTC
v_gene: TRBV9; abundance: NA; d_gene: NA; j_gene: TRBJ2-3; CDR3aa: CASSEDTDTDTQYF; CDR3nt: TGTGCCAGCAGCGAGGACACGGACACAGATACGCAGTATTTT
v_gene: TRBV2; abundance: once; d_gene: NA; j_gene: TRBJ1-2; CDR3aa: CASSGGLGGYGYTF; CDR3nt: TGTGCCAGCAGTGGCGGCCTAGGGGGATATGGCTACACCTTC
v_gene: TRBV7-9; abundance: NA; d_gene: TRBD1; j_gene: TRBJ1-4; CDR3aa: CASKGAPNEKLFF; CDR3nt: TGTGCCAGCAAGGGGGCGCCTAATGAAAAACTGTTTTTT
v_gene: TRBV29-1; abundance: NA; d_gene: TRBD2; j_gene: TRBJ2-2; CDR3aa: CSVVISGGGTRNTGELFF; CDR3nt: TGCAGCGTTGTAATCAGCGGGGGTGGAACTAGGAACACCGGGGAGCTGTTTTTT
v_gene: TRBV27; abundance: NA; d_gene: NA; j_gene: TRBJ1-2; CDR3aa: CASSPQQGYGYTF; CDR3nt: TGTGCCAGCAGTCCACAACAGGGATATGGCTACACCTTC
v_gene: TRBV18; abundance: NA; d_gene: NA; j_gene: TRBJ1-2; CDR3aa: CASSPRREDGYTF; CDR3nt: TGTGCCAGCTCACCTCGGAGGGAAGACGGCTACACCTTC
v_gene: TRBV10-1; abundance: NA; d_gene: TRBD2; j_gene: TRBJ2-7; CDR3aa: CASSSNSGRREQYF; CDR3nt: TGCGCCAGCAGTTCGAATAGCGGGAGGCGTGAGCAGTACTTC
v_gene: TRBV28; abundance: NA; d_gene: NA; j_gene: TRBJ2-7; CDR3aa: CAKTLRLHQYEQYF; CDR3nt: TGTGCCAAAACGCTAAGACTTCACCAATACGAGCAGTACTTC
v_gene: TRBV30; abundance: NA; d_gene: NA; j_gene: TRBJ2-7; CDR3aa: CAWRTVSYEQYF; CDR3nt: TGTGCCTGGCGGACAGTTTCCTACGAGCAGTACTTC
v_gene: TRBV27; abundance: NA; d_gene: TRBD1; j_gene: TRBJ2-2; CDR3aa: CASSSRQGGTGELFF; CDR3nt: TGTGCCAGCAGTTCCCGACAGGGTGGCACCGGGGAGCTGTTTTTT
v_gene: TRBV21-1; abundance: NA; d_gene: NA; j_gene: TRBJ1-1; CDR3aa: CASSKEGVHMNTEAFF; CDR3nt: TGTGCCAGCAGCAAAGAGGGGGTGCACATGAACACTGAAGCTTTCTTT
v_gene: TRBV11-3; abundance: NA; d_gene: NA; j_gene: TRBJ2-2; CDR3aa: CASSLEGKYTGELFF; CDR3nt: TGTGCCAGCAGCTTGGAGGGCAAATACACCGGGGAGCTGTTTTTT
v_gene: TRBV5-4; abundance: NA; d_gene: TRBD2; j_gene: TRBJ2-1; CDR3aa: CASSEKRGSYNEQFF; CDR3nt: TGTGCCAGCAGCGAAAAGCGGGGCTCCTACAATGAGCAGTTCTTC
v_gene: TRBV4-3; abundance: NA; d_gene: NA; j_gene: TRBJ2-2; CDR3aa: CASSDSYARTGELFF; CDR3nt: TGCGCCAGCAGCGACAGCTATGCTAGGACCGGGGAGCTGTTTTTT
v_gene: TRBV6-2/TRBV6-3; abundance: NA; d_gene: NA; j_gene: TRBJ2-3; CDR3aa: CASSYNQGLSYADTQYF; CDR3nt: TGTGCCAGCAGTTACAACCAGGGATTATCCTACGCAGATACGCAGTATTTT
v_gene: TRBV7-8; abundance: NA; d_gene: NA; j_gene: TRBJ2-7; CDR3aa: CASTGSLVRTSYEQYF; CDR3nt: TGTGCCAGCACCGGATCACTAGTGAGGACCTCCTACGAGCAGTACTTC
v_gene: TRBV23-1; abundance: NA; d_gene: TRBD1; j_gene: TRBJ2-7; CDR3aa: CAKRQGCSGEQYF; CDR3nt: TGCGCCAAAAGACAGGGTTGCTCGGGCGAGCAGTACTTC
v_gene: TRBV9; abundance: NA; d_gene: TRBD1; j_gene: TRBJ2-1; CDR3aa: CASSEIQGAGEQFF; CDR3nt: TGTGCCAGCAGCGAAATTCAGGGGGCCGGTGAGCAGTTCTTC
v_gene: TRBV5-6; abundance: once; d_gene: NA; j_gene: TRBJ1-1; CDR3aa: CASSFPLTKAFQTEAFF; CDR3nt: TGTGCCAGCAGCTTCCCCCTGACTAAGGCCTTCCAAACTGAAGCTTTCTTT
v_gene: TRBV19; abundance: NA; d_gene: NA; j_gene: TRBJ2-1; CDR3aa: CASSQGIHEQFF; CDR3nt: TGTGCCAGTAGCCAGGGGATCCATGAGCAGTTCTTC
v_gene: TRBV7-2; abundance: once; d_gene: NA; j_gene: TRBJ1-1; CDR3aa: CASSSQGLGTEAFF; CDR3nt: TGTGCCAGCAGCTCTCAGGGTTTAGGGACTGAAGCTTTCTTT
v_gene: TRBV15; abundance: NA; d_gene: TRBD1; j_gene: TRBJ1-5; CDR3aa: CATSRVGTADQPQHF; CDR3nt: TGTGCCACCAGCAGAGTGGGGACAGCGGATCAGCCCCAGCATTTT
v_gene: TRBV7-9; abundance: NA; d_gene: NA; j_gene: TRBJ2-1; CDR3aa: CASSLAREQFF; CDR3nt: TGTGCCAGCAGTCTGGCACGTGAGCAGTTCTTC
v_gene: TRBV5-5; abundance: NA; d_gene: TRBD1; j_gene: TRBJ2-6; CDR3aa: CASSVQGAASGANVLTF; CDR3nt: TGTGCCAGCAGCGTGCAGGGGGCGGCCTCTGGGGCCAACGTCCTGACTTTC
v_gene: TRBV27; abundance: NA; d_gene: NA; j_gene: TRBJ1-1; CDR3aa: CASSSPTGQFEAFF; CDR3nt: TGTGCCAGCAGTTCGCCCACCGGACAGTTTGAAGCTTTCTTT
v_gene: TRBV4-3; abundance: NA; d_gene: TRBD2; j_gene: TRBJ2-1; CDR3aa: CASSQGWRGVYNEQFF; CDR3nt: TGCGCCAGCAGCCAAGGTTGGCGGGGGGTCTACAATGAGCAGTTCTTC
v_gene: TRBV6-2/TRBV6-3; abundance: NA; d_gene: TRBD2; j_gene: TRBJ2-1; CDR3aa: CASSYGGGRDEQFF; CDR3nt: TGTGCCAGCAGTTATGGAGGCGGGAGAGATGAGCAGTTCTTC
v_gene: TRBV10-3; abundance: NA; d_gene: NA; j_gene: TRBJ2-2; CDR3aa: CAIRAGLSFTGELFF; CDR3nt: TGTGCCATCCGAGCAGGCCTTTCGTTCACCGGGGAGCTGTTTTTT
v_gene: TRBV6-1; abundance: NA; d_gene: NA; j_gene: TRBJ2-3; CDR3aa: CASSEKYRSTSTDTQYF; CDR3nt: TGTGCCAGCAGTGAGAAATACAGGAGTACTAGCACAGATACGCAGTATTTT
v_gene: TRBV27; abundance: once; d_gene: NA; j_gene: TRBJ2-7; CDR3aa: CASSREGPLYEQYF; CDR3nt: TGTGCCAGCAGCAGGGAAGGACCCTTATACGAGCAGTACTTC
v_gene: TRBV7-3; abundance: NA; d_gene: TRBD1; j_gene: TRBJ2-1; CDR3aa: CASSLDRASNNEQFF; CDR3nt: TGTGCCAGCAGCTTAGACAGGGCTTCGAACAATGAGCAGTTCTTC
v_gene: TRBV7-9; abundance: NA; d_gene: NA; j_gene: TRBJ2-1; CDR3aa: CASSLNPVNEQFF; CDR3nt: TGTGCCAGCAGCTTGAACCCGGTTAATGAGCAGTTCTTC
v_gene: TRBV9; abundance: few; d_gene: NA; j_gene: TRBJ2-7; CDR3aa: CASSVEAGGFEQYF; CDR3nt: TGTGCCAGCAGCGTAGAGGCTGGGGGCTTCGAGCAGTACTTC
v_gene: TRBV7-6; abundance: once; d_gene: TRBD2; j_gene: TRBJ2-7; CDR3aa: CASSDLTSGRDEQYF; CDR3nt: TGTGCCAGCAGCGACCTTACTAGCGGGAGGGACGAGCAGTACTTC
v_gene: TRBV11-2; abundance: NA; d_gene: TRBD1; j_gene: TRBJ2-7; CDR3aa: CASSWGQGTYEQYF; CDR3nt: TGTGCCAGCAGCTGGGGACAGGGGACGTACGAGCAGTACTTC
v_gene: TRBV24-1; abundance: NA; d_gene: TRBD2; j_gene: TRBJ2-1; CDR3aa: CATSDNLAGGNNEQFF; CDR3nt: TGTGCCACCAGTGACAACCTAGCGGGAGGGAATAATGAGCAGTTCTTC
v_gene: TRBV6-5; abundance: once; d_gene: NA; j_gene: TRBJ2-7; CDR3aa: CASSYQAEMYEQYF; CDR3nt: TGTGCCAGCAGTTACCAGGCAGAAATGTACGAGCAGTACTTC
v_gene: TRBV6-5; abundance: NA; d_gene: NA; j_gene: TRBJ1-4; CDR3aa: CASSNSPREKLFF; CDR3nt: TGTGCCAGCAGTAACAGCCCCCGTGAAAAACTGTTTTTT
v_gene: TRBV27; abundance: NA; d_gene: NA; j_gene: TRBJ2-2; CDR3aa: CASSLGQGVGELFF; CDR3nt: TGTGCCAGCAGTTTAGGGCAGGGTGTCGGGGAGCTGTTTTTT
v_gene: TRBV2; abundance: NA; d_gene: NA; j_gene: TRBJ2-7; CDR3aa: CASSQLGGSYEQYF; CDR3nt: TGTGCCAGCAGTCAACTAGGAGGTTCCTACGAGCAGTACTTC
v_gene: TRBV2; abundance: NA; d_gene: NA; j_gene: TRBJ1-3; CDR3aa: CAAREYSGNTIYF; CDR3nt: TGTGCCGCACGGGAATACTCTGGAAACACCATATATTTT
v_gene: TRBV7-2; abundance: NA; d_gene: NA; j_gene: TRBJ1-6; CDR3aa: CASSFGGGNSPLHF; CDR3nt: TGTGCCAGCAGCTTCGGGGGAGGGAATTCACCCCTCCACTTT
v_gene: TRBV10-1; abundance: NA; d_gene: NA; j_gene: TRBJ2-1; CDR3aa: CASSRSFFLNEQFF; CDR3nt: TGCGCCAGCTCCAGATCCTTTTTTCTCAATGAGCAGTTCTTC
v_gene: TRBV28; abundance: NA; d_gene: TRBD1; j_gene: TRBJ2-5; CDR3aa: CASSLGDRGPRVKETQYF; CDR3nt: TGTGCCAGCAGTTTAGGTGACAGGGGGCCGAGGGTTAAAGAGACCCAGTACTTC
v_gene: TRBV7-8; abundance: NA; d_gene: TRBD1; j_gene: TRBJ1-2; CDR3aa: CASSLQRQGGGYTF; CDR3nt: TGTGCCAGCAGCCTCCAAAGACAGGGCGGTGGCTACACCTTC
v_gene: TRBV5-5; abundance: NA; d_gene: NA; j_gene: TRBJ1-2; CDR3aa: CASSLNRGSYGYTF; CDR3nt: TGTGCCAGCAGCTTGAATAGGGGGAGTTATGGCTACACCTTC
v_gene: TRBV12-5; abundance: NA; d_gene: TRBD2; j_gene: TRBJ2-1; CDR3aa: CASGLGLAGGLDEQFF; CDR3nt: TGTGCTAGTGGTTTGGGGCTAGCGGGGGGGCTGGATGAGCAGTTCTTC
v_gene: TRBV2; abundance: NA; d_gene: NA; j_gene: TRBJ1-5; CDR3aa: CASSELGLMGPQHF; CDR3nt: TGTGCCAGCAGTGAACTGGGCCTCATGGGGCCCCAGCATTTT